Below, one T cell receptor beta chain is given with its context. Its antigen is as yet unknown. Trimming cost V 0 bases and J 0 bases; bases outside gene matches: 3. The germline CDR1 and CDR2 sequences are WNHNN and SYGVQD (reference sequence). This CDR3 contains 18 residues. These data originate in a study of shared clonotypes between healthy human individuals. For the study at large: Donors had three CD4 naive, three CD4 memory, two CD8 naive and one CD8 memory plate apiece.

Assay used: immunoSEQ multiplex PCR; TCRdb lists only in-frame clones, some missing. The repertoire holds 2 million to 2.5 million clones, approximately 95% seen once, with 0.39% in the top ten. Overall study results and limits: All-four-donor shared clonotypes had higher generation probabilities than non-shared clonotypes did. Despite large depth, sorted-subset datasets appeared incompletely sequenced.

Sequenced material: naive CD4+ T cells from PBMCs. This sample's subset: CD45RA+ positively selected. This sequence was found in a young man in good health. Some clones in this sample may be carry-over from other donors' samples. The V call is TRBV10-1, the J call TRBJ2-4, with 12 bases lining up with TRBD2. In DNA form, the CDR3 reads TGCGCCAGCAGTGAGTCGGCTAGCGGGAGGGGAGCCAAAAACATTCAGTACTTC. Amino acid sequence: CASSESASGRGAKNIQYF.